This TCR beta chain was sequenced during a study of blood T cells in healthy people across ages. Whole-study findings and limits: Age showed a roughly linear inverse relationship with TCR beta diversity per million T cells. PBMC samples, being unsorted, prevented any conclusive comparison of naive and antigen-experienced cells.

The CDR3 totals 16 residues. CDR1 is MNHEY, CDR2 SVGEGT, per germline. V was shortened by 4 bases and J by 4 bases, with 16 bases between the two germline ends. Points on this clonotype: Its antigen remains unknown.

PCR was performed a second time for about 6 to 12 cycles using a sample-barcoded 5' primer and a J-beta primer mix. Via MiXCR, TCRdb re-called the 5' RACE reads, giving one row per CDR3 protein. The repertoire consists of some 370,000 distinct CDR3 sequences, with approximately 51% occurring once and the leading ten covering 51%. The study drew donors from healthy Caucasian individuals in Russia aged roughly 6 to 90. Per sample, no less than 5 micrograms of total RNA were extracted. V and J are TRBV6-2 or TRBV6-3 and TRBJ2-2; D perhaps matches TRBD2 (5 bases). The source material was blood. The TCR originated in a man in his sixties in good health. CDR3 DNA: TGTGCCAGCAGTTCATACCCTACCCGGGGCACCGGGGAGCTGTTTTTT. It yields the protein CASSSYPTRGTGELFF.